This entry describes one T cell receptor beta chain. Its specificity is unknown. This sample stems from a study of OX40 agonist ivuxolimab in advanced cancers. General study findings and limits: Dosing at 0.1 to 3.0 mg/kg was accompanied by clonal expansion of CD4+ and CD8+ blood T cells by week 6.

The data were produced by immunoSEQ multiplex PCR, yet TCRdb's version contains in-frame clones alone and is incomplete. The profile covers 81,000 or so clones, with 88% appearing a single time and 0.47% taken by the ten largest. V lost 1 base, J lost 4 bases, and 15 bases lay in between. The CDR3 is 16 amino acids. Germline CDR1 SGHAT, CDR2 FQNNGV. The chain carries TRBV11-2 and TRBJ2-3, with a tentative D call TRBD2 (5 bases). Sequenced material: CD4+ or CD8+ T cells sorted from blood, taken in a trial of the OX40 agonist ivuxolimab. The TCR was taken from an adult with an advanced solid tumor such as melanoma, head and neck, liver or kidney cancer. The CDR3 here is CASSLAASGGPDTQYF. The CDR3 DNA reads TGTGCCAGCAGCTTAGCTGCCAGCGGTGGGCCAGATACGCAGTATTTT.